The entry below describes one T cell receptor (beta chain). What this receptor recognizes is not known. No per-base quality is available; no much larger clone lies one base away. The TCR beta CDR3 regions were amplified from RNA transcripts. For the first round of RT-PCR on the TCR CDR3, the HTBI primer set was used together with the Qiagen OneStep RT-PCR kit. Libraries were constructed in a second round of multiplex PCR, after which size selection and purification were carried out. The libraries were sequenced on an Illumina HiSeq2000 using paired-end 100 bp reads. The published analysis was carried out like this. Raw data were processed with SOAPnuke, discarding reads with adapters, uncalled bases, mean Phred below 15, or no exact constant-primer or identifier match. High-quality paired reads were merged using COPE v1.2.5, and each unique nucleotide sequence was defined as a clonotype. MiTCR v1.1 was used to align clonotypes to the IMGT TRBV, TRBD and TRBJ reference segments. Only V-J combinations with frequency above 0.0001, covering about 99% of repertoires, were analysed. The TCS score was defined as the ratio of F50 (clonal expansion) to E x V (chaos), calculated using BLOSUM62-based TCRdist between CDR3 peptides within each V-J. Welch's t-statistics and random forest reduced approximately 520 V-J features to some 14, which were used in a naive Bayes classifier (R e1071). TCRdb itself trimmed the public reads at Q25 with fastp, ran MiXCR and retained productive beta chains. Merged by CDR3 protein, the rows form single entries marked with the most common genes and DNA. In this record, the V and J calls reflect TCRdb's handling and not the investigators' own analysis. Counted in this sample were approximately 300,000 distinct CDR3 sequences; approximately 19% of them appeared once. Under 45% of the sample is held by the ten biggest clonotypes.

Ophthalmopathy patients had moderately to severely active disease, Clinical Activity Score of at least 3, NOSPECS grade of at least 4, and duration under 3 months. Any patient with an uncontrolled infection, another autoimmune disease, pregnancy or lactation was excluded. Diagnoses relied on clinical symptoms, serum thyroxine and TRAb, thyroid ultrasound and orbital computed tomography. Ficoll-Paque density gradient centrifugation was used to isolate PBMCs from about 9 ml of fresh peripheral blood. Total RNA was extracted with Trizol reagent, and quality was checked on an Agilent 2100 Bioanalyzer. The data belong to a study of T cells in Graves' hyperthyroidism and ophthalmopathy (dated by TCRdb to between 2017 and 2020). Background for the entire study: Peripheral blood was sampled at the time of initial diagnosis, prior to any treatment. To identify TCR V-J signatures that set the groups apart, the researchers used a discovery cohort of more than 95 patients, made up of around 42 with Graves' ophthalmopathy and some 55 with stable Graves' hyperthyroidism. Whether ophthalmopathy could be predicted prospectively was tested in an independent validation cohort made up of 18 to 20 hyperthyroidism patients plus 17 patients who later progressed to ophthalmopathy. The approximately 100 discovery patients were divided at random into training and test sets in a 7:3 ratio. The study also compared thyroid tissue and blood T-cell repertoires from several Graves' hyperthyroidism patients. Following sampling, methimazole starting at 30 mg daily was given to hyperthyroidism patients, and high-dose intravenous methylprednisolone was given to ophthalmopathy patients. The paper reports TCR Vbeta CDR3 sequencing of over 120 peripheral blood samples: approximately 43 ophthalmopathy, under 85 hyperthyroidism and approximately 17 progressor patients. The research as a whole found: No statistical method was used to fix the sample size in advance, and group allocation was not hidden from the investigators. In validation, the model predicted progression to ophthalmopathy with approximately 69% sensitivity and around 72% specificity, a median of roughly seven months before onset. Ophthalmopathy was separated from stable hyperthyroidism by a 13 V-J signature model, with over 85% sensitivity and about 81% specificity obtained in cross-validation and 80%/75% obtained in testing. Most expanded thyroid clonotypes (frequency above 0.001) were also detected in blood, a finding suggesting that blood repertoires may reflect thyroid immune responses.

Source material: blood. The sequence was collected from a man aged 50-59 years with Graves' ophthalmopathy.

Here is the DNA: TGTGCCAGCAGTGAAAGTTGGCAGGATGAAAAACTGTTTTTT. Its translation is CASSESWQDEKLFF. The chain couples TRBV2 to TRBJ1-4, with the D gene not confidently named. For CDR1 and CDR2, the germline V gene lists SNHLY and FYNNEI. Trimming costs V 2 bases and J 6 bases, and their ends lie 10 bases apart. The CDR3, from cysteine to phenylalanine, totals 14 residues. Just the 42-base CDR3 DNA is kept, in frame starting at base 1.